This entry lists 30 T cell receptor beta chains sequenced from one sample in a study of early T cells in non-severe SARS-CoV-2 infection. TCRdb itself ran the 5' RACE reads through MiXCR, one entry per CDR3 protein. This sample carries 55,000 to 80,000 distinct CDR3 sequences, 7.5% to 9% of them seen once, and the ten largest clones take over 10%. The sequencing here drew on whole blood, taken at baseline. All receptors derive from an adult who was a healthcare worker with PCR-confirmed SARS-CoV-2 infection or an uninfected control (not recorded which).

Only a few counts were recorded for this clonotype. The J gene is TRBJ1-2, the V gene TRBV24-1, with D maybe TRBD1 (6 bases). Germline lookup yields CDR1 KGHDR and CDR2 SFDVKD. The CDR3 extends over 15 amino acids. Trimming stripped 7 bases from V and 7 bases from J, with 21 bases between. The CDR3 is CATRRYRVIGSGYTF. As DNA, the CDR3 is TGTGCCACCAGGCGGTACAGGGTCATCGGGAGTGGCTACACCTTC.

This clonotype was counted at least ten times. The genes are TRBV29-1 and TRBJ1-2; D gene uncertain. Germline loops: CDR1 SQVTM, CDR2 ANQGSEA. The CDR3 is 12 amino acids. Trimming took 5 bases from V and 0 from J, leaving 7 bases between them. DNA of the CDR3: TGCAGCGTTTATTCGCCTAACTATGGCTACACCTTC. This sequence encodes CSVYSPNYGYTF. Looking up the rest from reference TRBV29-1 and TRBJ1-2 gives the full variable domain: SAVISQKPSRDICQRGTSLTIQCQVDSQVTMMFWYRQQPGQSLTLIATANQGSEATYESGFVIDKFPISRPNLTFSTLTVSNMSPEDSSIYLCSVYSPNYGYTFGSGTRLTVV.

Comments on this clonotype: An end of the junction differs from the germline gene, which may be a read error. This chain connects TRBV30 to TRBJ1-1; a possible D gene is TRBD1 (6 bases). The CDR3 is 12 residues long. Germline V lookup: CDR1 GTSNPN, CDR2 SVGIG (reference sequence). The CDR3 reads CAGEITGTGAFF. The CDR3 region has the DNA TGTGCCGGAGAAATAACAGGGACTGGAGCTTTCTTT.

On this clonotype: It may be a read error: a sequence one base away is much more abundant. The conserved phenylalanine or tryptophan is not found at the CDR3 terminus, so this likely reflects a read error. The limits of the CDR3 on the DNA are not certain, so only TCRdb's listed CDR3 is given. The V call is TRBV4-3, the J call TRBJ2-1; the DNA was not used to check the table's D call, TRBD1. CDR1 is LGHNA, CDR2 YSLEER, per germline. The CDR3 adds up to 13 amino acids, both ends counted. This CDR3 is CASSHQHRDASII.

This clonotype was recorded many times. V gene TRBV20-1 combines with J gene TRBJ1-1; D not certain. V dropped 3 bases and J dropped 1 base, with 9 bases sitting between them. The CDR3 consists of 13 residues. Germline assignment: CDR1 DFQATT and CDR2 SNEGSKA (reference sequence). Here the CDR3 reads CSARGRSNTEAFF. CDR3 DNA: TGCAGTGCTAGGGGGAGATCGAACACTGAAGCTTTCTTT.

The chain recombines TRBV7-6 with TRBJ2-1, with D possibly being TRBD2 (6 bases). Between the trimmed V and J ends, which lost 5 bases and 2 bases, there was a span of 16 bases. Germline-derived CDR1 and CDR2 are SGHVS and FNYEAQ. This CDR3 has 16 residues. CDR3 bases: TGTGCCAGCAGCGCGCCCGGGGGTAGCGCCTACAATGAGCAGTTCTTC. It is translated as CASSAPGGSAYNEQFF.

This clonotype has ten or more counts. The rearrangement links TRBV20-1 to TRBJ2-1; weak D call: TRBD2 (5 bases). This CDR3 contains 13 residues. The V gene lost 3 bases and the J gene lost 4 bases, with 10 bases spanning the gap. The germline V gene encodes CDR1 DFQATT and CDR2 SNEGSKA (reference sequence). CDR3 sequence: CSASAGLYNEQFF. The CDR3 nucleotides read TGCAGTGCTAGTGCGGGCCTATACAATGAGCAGTTCTTC.

In its sample, this clonotype was seen many times. The rearrangement links TRBV6-5 to TRBJ2-1; no clear D. The CDR3 has 14 residues. V gave up 6 bases and J gave up 7 bases, with 16 bases separating them. Germline CDR1 reads MNHEY; CDR2 reads SVGAGI. CDR3 in amino acids: CASSPRPSQNEQFF. Here the CDR3 DNA reads TGTGCCAGCAGCCCCCGGCCCTCCCAAAATGAGCAGTTCTTC.

This clonotype was observed a handful of times. This sequence joins TRBV12-5 and TRBJ2-5; D is possibly TRBD1 or TRBD2 (6 bases each). The CDR3 is 15 residues long. Germline values: CDR1 LGHNT, CDR2 FRNRAP. V was clipped by 6 bases and J by 3 bases, with 17 bases between them. In nucleotides, the CDR3 is TGTGCTAGTGGCCCTGCGGGACACTCAAAAGAGACCCAGTACTTC. Its translation: CASGPAGHSKETQYF.

The sample holds a few counts of this clonotype. The genes are TRBV18 and TRBJ2-2; D might be TRBD1 or TRBD2, each matching 5 bases. Germline values: CDR1 KGHSH, CDR2 LQKENI. Deletions cut 4 bases from V and 1 base from J, with 16 bases between. CDR3 length equals 17 residues. The CDR3 region is CASSRDEVGVNTGELFF. Here the CDR3 DNA reads TGTGCCAGCTCACGGGACGAGGTGGGAGTGAACACCGGGGAGCTGTTTTTT.

The chain is built from TRBV13 and TRBJ2-7; unclear D gene. The V end was cut by 5 bases, the J end by 2 bases, with 16 bases between. This CDR3 has 15 residues. Germline CDR1 reads PRHDT; CDR2 reads FYEKMQ (reference sequence). The CDR3 bases are TGTGCCAGCAGCCCGCCGGGCGGCCCGGCCTACGAGCAGTACTTC. Residues: CASSPPGGPAYEQYF.

J is TRBJ2-3 and V is TRBV7-3; the match to TRBD2 covers 11 bases. The CDR3 is 18 residues long. Trimming removed 5 bases from V and 4 bases from J; junction bases left unmatched: 14. CDR1 is SGHTA and CDR2 is FQGTGA in the germline V gene. The CDR3 DNA reads as TGTGCCAGCAGCCTCCGACCCATGACTAGCGGGGTTTCAGATACGCAGTATTTT. The encoded protein is CASSLRPMTSGVSDTQYF.

This clonotype was observed at least ten times. The rearrangement joins TRBV7-3 to TRBJ1-6, with D hard to call. CDR1 is SGHTA, CDR2 FQGTGA, per germline. The ends were cut back, 5 bases at V and 9 bases at J, with 11 bases in the middle. This CDR3 has 13 amino acids. CDR3 protein: CASSLGEGSPLHF. CDR3 coding DNA: TGTGCCAGCAGCCTAGGAGAGGGTTCACCCCTCCACTTT.

Regarding this clonotype: A read error may explain this, as a much larger clone is one base away. The rearrangement links TRBV23-1 to TRBJ2-5; 11 bases agree with TRBD1. TRBV23-1 is known as an ORF, though its function is uncertain. CDR3 length: 15 residues. Trimming cost V 6 bases and J 4 bases; bases outside gene matches: 7. Here the CDR3 DNA reads TGCGCCAGCAGCAGGGGACAGGGGGTGCGAGAGACCCAGTACTTC. It encodes CASSRGQGVRETQYF.

The chain recombines TRBV11-1 with TRBJ2-1; tentatively, D is TRBD1 or TRBD2 (5 bases each). Germline V lookup: CDR1 SGHAT, CDR2 FQDESV (reference sequence). The CDR3 has 15 residues. The V and J ends lost 8 bases and 0 bases respectively, with 14 bases between them. CDR3 amino acids: CASGVWGSSYNEQFF. DNA of the CDR3: TGTGCCAGCGGGGTTTGGGGGAGCTCCTACAATGAGCAGTTCTTC.

This clonotype was seen ten or more times. The chain employs TRBV10-2 and TRBJ1-6; the match to TRBD1 covers 8 bases. Unmatched junction bases numbered 9, after V lost 8 bases and J lost 6 bases. The CDR3 length is 15 residues. Germline V gene data show CDR1 as WSHSY and CDR2 as SAAADI. DNA for the CDR3: TGCGCCAGCTGGGGGGCAGGGGGCTTTAATTCACCCCTCCACTTT. It encodes CASWGAGGFNSPLHF.

This clonotype has at least ten counts. This sequence joins TRBV25-1 and TRBJ2-4; 7 nucleotides agree with TRBD2. The V segment lost 2 bases and the J segment 3 bases; nucleotides outside the gene matches: 1. This CDR3 contains 14 residues. CDR1 and CDR2 from the germline V gene are MGHDK and SYGVNS. CDR3 residues: CASSEAGDKNIQYF. CDR3 bases: TGTGCCAGCAGTGAAGCGGGAGACAAAAACATTCAGTACTTC.

The gene calls are TRBV13 and TRBJ2-4; D possibly corresponds to TRBD1 (7 bases). The length of the CDR3 is 16 residues. V was shortened by 5 bases and J by 1 base, with 15 bases between the two germline ends. CDR1 is PRHDT, CDR2 FYEKMQ, per germline (reference sequence). The CDR3 DNA is TGTGCCAGCAGCAAGCAGGGGGAGGTGGCCAAAAACATTCAGTACTTC. Residues: CASSKQGEVAKNIQYF.

This clonotype was seen only a few times. The CDR3, as DNA: TGTGCCAGCAGCCAACCCGGACTAGCCTACGAGCAGTACTTC. Encoded protein: CASSQPGLAYEQYF. The chain is built from TRBV11-2 and TRBJ2-7, with 7 bases that match TRBD2. Germline CDR1 reads SGHAT; CDR2 reads FQNNGV. V gave up 5 bases and J gave up 2 bases; unmatched junction bases: 6. This CDR3 is 14 amino acids long.

The V call is TRBV18, the J call TRBJ2-1; tentatively, D is TRBD2 (6 bases). This CDR3 comprises 15 residues. V dropped 3 bases and J dropped 4 bases, with 13 bases sitting between them. Germline loops: CDR1 KGHSH, CDR2 LQKENI. The CDR3 DNA reads as TGTGCCAGCTCACCCCAAACCGGGACTTACAATGAGCAGTTCTTC. The encoded protein is CASSPQTGTYNEQFF.

The genes are TRBV11-2 and TRBJ2-5; either TRBD1 or TRBD2 may supply D (5 bases each). The CDR3 is 14 residues long. Trimming took 2 bases from V and 1 from J, leaving 8 bases between them. The V gene's germline CDR1 is SGHAT and CDR2 FQNNGV. CDR3 bases: TGTGCCAGCAGCTTATACGGGGCCCAAGAGACCCAGTACTTC. Translating it yields CASSLYGAQETQYF.

This clonotype was counted only a few times. This chain joins TRBV18 and TRBJ2-7, with 7 bases lining up with TRBD1. J lost 2 bases, V lost 4 bases, and 2 bases had no gene match. Germline assignment: CDR1 KGHSH and CDR2 LQKENI. The CDR3 is 13 residues long. The CDR3 region has the DNA TGTGCCAGCTCACAGGGACAGACCTACGAGCAGTACTTC. Translated: CASSQGQTYEQYF. The full variable domain, with the rest looked up from reference TRBV18 and TRBJ2-7, is NAGVMQNPRHLVRRRGQEARLRCSPMKGHSHVYWYRQLPEEGLKFMVYLQKENIIDESGMPKERFSAEFPKEGPSILRIQQVVRGDSAAYFCASSQGQTYEQYFGPGTRLTVT.

This clonotype has only a few counts. V gene TRBV24-1 combines with J gene TRBJ1-5; D possibly corresponds to TRBD1 (6 bases). This CDR3 spans 12 amino acids. Looked up from germline, CDR1 is KGHDR and CDR2 is SFDVKD. CDR3 protein: CATNPGEQPQHF. CDR3 sequence (DNA): TGTGCTACAAATCCAGGGGAACAGCCCCAGCATTTT.

The chain has TRBV27 and TRBJ2-7, with TRBD2 identical over 7 bases. CDR1 and CDR2 from the germline V gene are MNHEY and SMNVEV (reference sequence). This CDR3 is 15 amino acids long. J gave up 2 bases and V 3 bases, and 7 bases lay outside the gene matches. The CDR3 sequence is CASSFGLGMTYEQYF. The DNA for the CDR3 is TGTGCCAGCAGTTTCGGACTAGGGATGACCTACGAGCAGTACTTC.

The chain recombines TRBV5-6 with TRBJ2-2; 12 nucleotides match TRBD2. CDR1 is SGHDT, CDR2 YYEEEE, per germline. The CDR3 has 16 amino acids. V shed 5 bases, J shed 4 bases, and the junction held 6 bases outside the gene matches. CDR3 sequence: CASRMTSGRITGELFF. The CDR3 coding sequence is TGTGCCAGCAGAATGACTAGCGGGAGAATCACCGGGGAGCTGTTTTTT.

The chain couples TRBV6-5 to TRBJ2-1; D uncertain. The V gene's germline CDR1 is MNHEY and CDR2 SVGAGI. This CDR3 is built from 12 residues. V gave up 3 bases and J gave up 8 bases, with 8 bases separating them. In DNA form, the CDR3 reads TGTGCCAGCAGTTATGTCGGAGATGAGCAGTTCTTC. It specifies CASSYVGDEQFF.

This clonotype showed up just a few times. The rearrangement uses TRBV29-1 and TRBJ2-5, with TRBD2 as a possible D gene (7 bases). The V gene's germline CDR1 is SQVTM and CDR2 ANQGSEA. The ends were cut back, 3 bases at V and 4 bases at J, with 12 bases in the middle. This CDR3 is built from 13 residues. Written as DNA, the CDR3 is TGCAGCGTTGACCGGGGGGCACGAGAGACCCAGTACTTC. The encoded protein is CSVDRGARETQYF.

CDR3 nucleotides: TGTGCCAGCAGCCCGGGGGACAGGAATAATCAGCCCCAGCATTTT. This codes for CASSPGDRNNQPQHF. The rearrangement uses TRBV7-8 and TRBJ1-5; TRBD1 matches at 8 bases. V lost 5 bases, J lost 4 bases, and 7 bases stayed unmatched. CDR3 size: 15 residues. The germline CDR1 and CDR2 sequences are SGHVS and FQNEAQ.

Only a few counts were recorded for this clonotype. The V gene is TRBV12-3 or TRBV12-4, the J gene TRBJ1-1, with TRBD1 identical over 7 bases. Trimming removed 6 bases from V and 5 bases from J; junction bases left unmatched: 6. This CDR3 is built from 13 residues. The CDR3 DNA is TGTGCCAGCAGCGCTGACAGGGCGACTGAAGCTTTCTTT. It yields the protein CASSADRATEAFF.

By its share, this clonotype is medium-sized. This rearrangement joins TRBV29-1 to TRBJ2-3, with 7 nucleotides matching TRBD2. There are 13 residues in the CDR3. The germline V gene encodes CDR1 SQVTM and CDR2 ANQGSEA. With V trimmed by 3 bases and J by 2 bases, 2 bases remained unmatched. This CDR3 is CSVERGNTDTQYF. The DNA for the CDR3 is TGCAGCGTTGAGCGGGGGAACACAGATACGCAGTATTTT.